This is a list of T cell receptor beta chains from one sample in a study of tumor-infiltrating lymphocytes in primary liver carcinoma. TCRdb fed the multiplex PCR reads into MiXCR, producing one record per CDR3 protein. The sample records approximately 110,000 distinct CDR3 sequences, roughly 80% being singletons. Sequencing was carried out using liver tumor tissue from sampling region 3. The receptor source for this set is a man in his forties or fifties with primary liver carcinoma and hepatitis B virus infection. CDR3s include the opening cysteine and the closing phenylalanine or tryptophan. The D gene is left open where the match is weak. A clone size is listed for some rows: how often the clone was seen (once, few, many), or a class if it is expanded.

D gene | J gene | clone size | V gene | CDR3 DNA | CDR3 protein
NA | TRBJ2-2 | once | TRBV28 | TGTGTCAGCAGTTTAGGAGGGAACACCGGGGAACTGTTTTTT | CVSSLGGNTGELFF
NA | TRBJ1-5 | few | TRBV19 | TGTGCCAGTAGTATAGGCCAGGCACGGGATCGGCTCCAGCATTTT | CASSIGQARDRLQHF
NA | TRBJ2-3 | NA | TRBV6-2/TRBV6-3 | TGTGCCAACAGCCCCATACGGGATGGACGGCAGTATTTT | CANSPIRDGRQYF
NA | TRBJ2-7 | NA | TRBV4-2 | TGTGCCAGCAGCCACGAGGGAGGTAGCTCCTACGAGCAGTACTTC | CASSHEGGSSYEQYF
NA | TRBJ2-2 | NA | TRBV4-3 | TGTGCCAACAGCCAAGATTGGAACAGGGAGCTGTTTTTT | CANSQDWNRELFF
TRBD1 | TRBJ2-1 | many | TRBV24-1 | TGTGCCACCAGTGACTCGGGACAGGGCTTGCATGAGCAGTTCTTC | CATSDSGQGLHEQFF
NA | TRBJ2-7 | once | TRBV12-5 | TGTGCCAGTGAGGGAACCTGTCCCTACGAGCAGTACTTC | CASEGTCPYEQYF
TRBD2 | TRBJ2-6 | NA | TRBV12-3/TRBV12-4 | TGTGTCAGCAGTCGGACCCGACTAGCCCCCGGTCGGGCCTCTGGGGCCAACGTCTTGACTTTC | CVSSRTRLAPGRASGANVLTF
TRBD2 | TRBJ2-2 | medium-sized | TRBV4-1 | TGCGCCAGCAGCCAAGACCCTAAGCGGGGGGCGATCGGGGAGCTGTTTTTT | CASSQDPKRGAIGELFF
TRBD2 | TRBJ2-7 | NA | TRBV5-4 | TGTGCCACGCATATCTCCGGGACTAGCGGGATCGAGCAGTACTTC | CATHISGTSGIEQYF
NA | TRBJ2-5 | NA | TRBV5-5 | TGTGCCAGTACCTGGGGGGGGCGCGGAGGGACCCAGTACTTC | CASTWGGRGGTQYF
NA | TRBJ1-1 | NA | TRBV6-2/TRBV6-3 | TGCGCCAGCAGTACAAGCAGCATGAACATTGAAGCTTTCTTT | CASSTSSMNIEAFF
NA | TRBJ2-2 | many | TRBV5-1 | TGCGCCAGCAGTCGCGCTAACACCGGGGAGCTGTTTTTT | CASSRANTGELFF
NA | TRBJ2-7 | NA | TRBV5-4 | TGTGCCAGCAGCTCAATGAACTTCCTCTACGAGCAGTACTTC | CASSSMNFLYEQYF
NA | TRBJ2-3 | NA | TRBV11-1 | TGTGCCAGCAGCTCTGGGGGAAGCTCTGTTGGAGCCCGCGCAAATAAGCAGTATTTT | CASSSGGSSVGARANKQYF
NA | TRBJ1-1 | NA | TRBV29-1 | TGTAGCGGTGCCTCAGGCTGGGGCATGAACACTGAAGCTATCTTT | CSGASGWGMNTEAIF
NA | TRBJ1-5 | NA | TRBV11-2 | TGTGACAGCAGCTTAGTAGGTGTAATAGGGAGCTATCAGCCCCAGCATTTT | CDSSLVGVIGSYQPQHF
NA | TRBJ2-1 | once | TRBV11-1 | TGTGCCGGTAGCCCCCGGAGATATAATGGGCAGTTCTTC | CAGSPRRYNGQFF
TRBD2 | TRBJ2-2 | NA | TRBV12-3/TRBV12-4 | TGTACCAGCAGGCTTATAACTAGCGGGAGAAAGGGGGAGCTGCTTTTT | CTSRLITSGRKGELLF
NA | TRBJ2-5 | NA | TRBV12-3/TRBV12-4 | TGTGTCAGCTGCCCAGGGGTGGTTCAAGAGACCCAGTACTTC | CVSCPGVVQETQYF
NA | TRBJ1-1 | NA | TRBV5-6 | TGTGCCAGCTGCTTGGCCGCAAACATTGAAGCTTTCTTT | CASCLAANIEAFF
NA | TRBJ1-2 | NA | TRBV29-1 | TGTAGCTACAAGTTTGGACAGTCGATCTATGGCTACACCTTC | CSYKFGQSIYGYTF
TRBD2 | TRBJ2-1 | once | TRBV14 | TGTGTCAGCAGTGCCGTAGCGGGATGTGTAAACAATGTGCAGTTCTTC | CVSSAVAGCVNNVQFF
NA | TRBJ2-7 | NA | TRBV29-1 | TGCATCCCCCTCTTCGGGGCCGAGCAGTACTTC | CIPLFGAEQYF
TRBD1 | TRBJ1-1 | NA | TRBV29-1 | TGCAGCATAGGACAGGGGTTGGGGAATAGTGAAGCTTTCTTT | CSIGQGLGNSEAFF
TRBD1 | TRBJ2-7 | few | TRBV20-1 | TGCAGTGCTTACAGGGACAGGGGGATCGGGGAGCAGTACTTC | CSAYRDRGIGEQYF
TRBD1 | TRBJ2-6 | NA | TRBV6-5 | TGTACCAGCAGTTCCAGGACAGGCAACTCTGGGGCCAACGTCCTGACTTTC | CTSSSRTGNSGANVLTF
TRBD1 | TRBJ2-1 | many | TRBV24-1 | TGTGCCACCAGTGACTCGGGGACAGGGAACAATGAGCAGTTCTTC | CATSDSGTGNNEQFF
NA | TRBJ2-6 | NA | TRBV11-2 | TGTGCCACCCAGGAGCCGCGCTCTGAGGCCAACGTCCTGACTTTC | CATQEPRSEANVLTF
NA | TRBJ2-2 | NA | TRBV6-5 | TGTGCCAGCAGTGCGGCGGGCGCGAGTACCGGGGAGCTGTTTTTT | CASSAAGASTGELFF
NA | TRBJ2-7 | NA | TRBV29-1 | TGCAGCGGTAAACAGGGCTACGAGCAGTACTTC | CSGKQGYEQYF
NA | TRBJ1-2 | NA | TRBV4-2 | TGTGCCAGCAGCTATGAGGGTGGCTACACCTTC | CASSYEGGYTF
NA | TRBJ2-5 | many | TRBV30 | TGTGCCTGGAGTGTACGGGGGAGCGAGACCCAGTACTTC | CAWSVRGSETQYF
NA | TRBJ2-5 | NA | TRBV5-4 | TGTGCCAGCAGCTTGGACATGGCCGTCAAAAACTTC | CASSLDMAVKNF
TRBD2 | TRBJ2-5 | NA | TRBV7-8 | TGTGCCAGCAAGCTAGGGACTACCCAAGAGACCAAGTACTTC | CASKLGTTQETKYF
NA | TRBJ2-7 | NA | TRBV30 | TGTGCCTGGAGAGGAGGGTTCAGCGTCTATGAGCAGTACTTC | CAWRGGFSVYEQYF
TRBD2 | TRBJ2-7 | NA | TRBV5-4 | TGTGCCAACAGCCCGCCCGGGAGGGTCTCCTACGAGCAGTACTTC | CANSPPGRVSYEQYF
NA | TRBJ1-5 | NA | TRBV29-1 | TGCAGCGTCGCGATTGCAGGTGATAGCAATCAGCCCCAGCATTTT | CSVAIAGDSNQPQHF
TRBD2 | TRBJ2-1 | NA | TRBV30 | TGTGTCTGGAGTCCCAGCGGGAATAATGTGCAGTTCTTC | CVWSPSGNNVQFF
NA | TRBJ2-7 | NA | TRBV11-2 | TGTGCCAACCGCTTAGATGGAGTTGCCTACGGGCAGTACTTC | CANRLDGVAYGQYF
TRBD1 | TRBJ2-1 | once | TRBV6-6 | TGTGCCAGCAGTTACTTGATGGGACAGGACATACACAATGAGCAGTTCTTC | CASSYLMGQDIHNEQFF
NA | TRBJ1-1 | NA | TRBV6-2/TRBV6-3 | TGTGCCAGCAGAGGGGTCAGCCACAGTGAAGCTTTCTTT | CASRGVSHSEAFF
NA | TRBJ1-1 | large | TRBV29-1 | TGCAGCGTTGCCCCGGGATGGGGAATGAACACTGAAGCTTTCTTT | CSVAPGWGMNTEAFF
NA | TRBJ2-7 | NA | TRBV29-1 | TGCAGCGTCATGACATCGTGGACCGGCACTCCCTACGAGCAGTACTTC | CSVMTSWTGTPYEQYF
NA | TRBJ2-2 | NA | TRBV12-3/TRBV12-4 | TGTGCCAGCAGTTTAGCTCCAGCGAGTGTGACCGGGGAGCTATTTTTT | CASSLAPASVTGELFF
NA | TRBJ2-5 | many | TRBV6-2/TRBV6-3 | TGTGCCAGCAGTTCACGGACAGTTATGGAGACCCAGTACTTC | CASSSRTVMETQYF
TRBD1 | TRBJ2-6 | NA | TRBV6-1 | TGTGCCGGTACCGGGACAGGGGGTGCTGGGGTCAACTTCCTGACTTTC | CAGTGTGGAGVNFLTF
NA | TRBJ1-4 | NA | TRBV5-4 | TGTACCAGCAGCCCACGACCCGGTACAGGAACGTCTGGATTT | CTSSPRPGTGTSGF
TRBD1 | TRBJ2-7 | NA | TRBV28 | TGCACCAGCAACTCCGGGACAGATGTCTCCTACGAGCAGTACTTC | CTSNSGTDVSYEQYF
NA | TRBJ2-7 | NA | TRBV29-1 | TGTAGTGTCGAAGATCCACGAGGGAGCTCCTACGAGCAGTACTTC | CSVEDPRGSSYEQYF
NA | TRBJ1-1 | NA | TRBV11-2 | TGTGCCAGTAGCTTAGGCAAGAACACTGAAGCTTTCTTT | CASSLGKNTEAFF
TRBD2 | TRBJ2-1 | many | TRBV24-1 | TGTGCCACCAGTGATTCTGGGACTAGCGGCTTTAATGAGCAGTTCTTC | CATSDSGTSGFNEQFF
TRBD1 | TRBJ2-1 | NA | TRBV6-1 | TGTGCCAGCAGTGGGGGGACAGGGGAATCCAATGAGCAATTCTTC | CASSGGTGESNEQFF
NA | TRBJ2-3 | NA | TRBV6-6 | TGTGCCATCAGTTACTCCGGAACTCAGCCCCAGTATTTT | CAISYSGTQPQYF
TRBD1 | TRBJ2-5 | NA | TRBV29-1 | TGCAGCCTTGAAGAGGACAGGGGGCGAGCAGAGACCCAGTATTTC | CSLEEDRGRAETQYF